The rows below give T cell receptor beta chains drawn from one sample of a study of OX40 agonist ivuxolimab in advanced cancers. Sequenced by immunoSEQ multiplex PCR; TCRdb stores in-frame clones only, minus some. The repertoire has some 49,000 clones, 85% of them found once; the top ten carry 20%. This sample comprised CD4+ or CD8+ T cells sorted from blood, obtained in a trial of the OX40 agonist ivuxolimab. These receptors came from an adult with an advanced solid tumor such as melanoma, head and neck, liver or kidney cancer. The conserved cysteine and the conserved F or W are not part of the CDR3 here. Not every row has a clone size; where given, it reads once, few, many or a size class.

TRBJ2-1 13 TRBV19 . ASTADSGGYNEQF
TRBJ2-7 13 TRBV27 many ASSFGTGTLYEQY
TRBJ2-1 9 TRBV25-1 . ASIDGQGQF
TRBJ1-1 10 TRBV29-1 . SVVRSGTEAF
TRBJ2-1 10 TRBV29-1 . SVDSGGFEQF
TRBJ1-5 12 TRBV5-5 . ASSSAGEGQPQH
TRBJ1-2 12 TRBV27 . ASSLDGVNYGYT
TRBJ2-5 13 TRBV7-9 . ASSPPLAGWETQY
TRBJ2-1 12 TRBV30 . AWSSGAPYNKQF
TRBJ1-1 12 TRBV5-1 . ASSTGQDDTEAF
TRBJ1-4 10 TRBV6-6 . ASSYSTWELF
TRBJ2-5 12 TRBV29-1 . SVEVLGGLETQY
TRBJ1-6 13 TRBV9 . ASSPLSPHNSPLH
TRBJ1-2 12 TRBV4-3 . ASSQDGQIYGYT
TRBJ1-1 12 TRBV4-3 . ASSLIGDYTEAF
TRBJ2-1 13 TRBV6-5 . ASSYPDRGINEQF
TRBJ2-1 13 TRBV27 . ASSFTSSYHSEQF
TRBJ2-6 13 TRBV30 medium-sized AWGRTVDGANVLT
TRBJ2-2 12 TRBV4-1 . ASSYENGARELF
TRBJ1-1 11 TRBV11-3 . ASSLVTTTEAF
TRBJ2-7 13 TRBV4-1 once ASSQVREGYYEQY
TRBJ2-2 13 TRBV19 . ASARQTINTGELF
TRBJ2-1 10 TRBV7-2 . ASSLPSNEQF
TRBJ1-2 11 TRBV19 . ASSIAGSYGYT
TRBJ2-3 14 TRBV4-3 . ASSQEAGARTDTQY
TRBJ2-7 12 TRBV9 . ASSVGGNPYEQY
TRBJ1-1 13 TRBV6-1 . ASPVGTGMNTEAF
TRBJ2-5 16 TRBV12-5 . ASGLQTGTGPTSGTQY
TRBJ1-3 15 TRBV7-2 once ASSLLGQGHSGNTIY
TRBJ1-4 13 TRBV7-6 once ASSLKAETNEKLF
TRBJ2-1 12 TRBV12-1 once ASSPKRGYNEQF
TRBJ2-1 11 TRBV11-2 . ASSSSGGNEQF
TRBJ2-5 10 TRBV29-1 . SVTGGRETQY
TRBJ2-5 13 TRBV7-9 . ASSRWDEYQETQY
TRBJ1-2 13 TRBV7-3 . ASSLTPGQGYGYT
TRBJ1-6 15 TRBV7-6 once ASSSLDRGAYNSPLH
TRBJ1-1 14 TRBV10-3 . AISEGESQLYTEAF
TRBJ2-2 12 TRBV6-1 . ASSEGTPPGELF
TRBJ1-1 12 TRBV5-6 once ASSLGGRDTEAF
TRBJ2-7 12 TRBV29-1 . SVFVSGVAYEQY
TRBJ1-5 13 TRBV6-5 . ASSYSTGGNQPQH
TRBJ1-5 17 TRBV28 . ASSSAGQGIEYGNQPQH
TRBJ1-2 11 TRBV6-1 . ASLYRFNYGYT
TRBJ2-7 13 TRBV11-3 . ASSPGRGNSYEQY
TRBJ1-2 14 TRBV19 few ASSPPAGAGNYGYT
TRBJ2-1 13 TRBV7-6 . ASSFSSGGYNEQF
TRBJ2-2 12 TRBV6-5 . ASTGGWNTGELF
TRBJ2-7 13 TRBV27 . ASSLLQGSSYEQY
TRBJ2-3 11 TRBV4-2 . ASSLTSTDTQY
TRBJ2-7 11 TRBV7-7 . ASSQFHGGEQY
TRBJ2-2 11 TRBV7-9 . ASSSLAVGELF
TRBJ1-5 13 TRBV9 . ASSVEDFPIQPQH
TRBJ2-7 11 TRBV11-2 . ASSLYGEYEQY
TRBJ2-2 13 TRBV7-9 . ASSSRDRVTGELF
TRBJ2-2 12 TRBV19 once ASQDRGWTGELF
TRBJ1-1 11 TRBV19 . ASSMSTNTEAF
TRBJ1-1 13 TRBV4-3 . ASSQGGQGWTEAF
TRBJ1-2 12 TRBV9 . ASSVGGRPKGYT
TRBJ1-5 12 TRBV11-2 . ASSPGQSNQPQH
TRBJ1-5 13 TRBV6-5 . ASRTGQEINQPQH